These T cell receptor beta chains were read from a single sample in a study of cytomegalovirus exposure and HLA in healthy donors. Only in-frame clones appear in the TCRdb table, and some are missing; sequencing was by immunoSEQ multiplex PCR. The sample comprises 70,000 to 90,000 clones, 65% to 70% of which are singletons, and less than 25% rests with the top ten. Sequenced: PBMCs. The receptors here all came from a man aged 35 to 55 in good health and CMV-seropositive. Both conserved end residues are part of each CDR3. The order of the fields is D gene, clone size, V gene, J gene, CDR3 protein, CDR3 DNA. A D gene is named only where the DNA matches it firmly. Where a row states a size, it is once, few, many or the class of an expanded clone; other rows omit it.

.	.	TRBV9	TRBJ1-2	CASSTQTGLFGYTF	TGTGCCAGCAGCACACAAACAGGGTTATTTGGCTACACCTTC
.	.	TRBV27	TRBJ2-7	CATQRQLGYEQYF	TGTGCCACCCAAAGACAGCTGGGCTACGAGCAGTACTTC
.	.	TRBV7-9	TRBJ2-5	CASSWARGETQYF	TGTGCCAGCAGCTGGGCTAGGGGGGAGACCCAGTACTTC
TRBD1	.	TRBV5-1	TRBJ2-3	CASRPGQGTDTQYF	TGCGCCAGCAGGCCGGGACAGGGGACAGATACGCAGTATTTT
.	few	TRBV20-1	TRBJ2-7	CSAWGEEQYF	TGCAGTGCCTGGGGGGAGGAGCAGTACTTC
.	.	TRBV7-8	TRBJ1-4	CASSSREEKLFF	TGTGCCAGCAGCTCTCGTGAGGAAAAACTGTTTTTT
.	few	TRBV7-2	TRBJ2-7	CASSPVGGAGLYEQYF	TGTGCCAGCAGCCCTGTAGGGGGAGCGGGGCTCTACGAGCAGTACTTC
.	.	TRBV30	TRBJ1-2	CAWRGLSQGPYGYTF	TGTGCCTGGAGGGGCTTGTCGCAGGGCCCCTATGGCTACACCTTC
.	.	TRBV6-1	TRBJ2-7	CASSTTYYEQYF	TGTGCCAGCAGTACGACATACTACGAGCAGTACTTC
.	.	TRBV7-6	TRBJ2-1	CASSLVAGEQFF	TGTGCCAGCAGCTTAGTGGCTGGTGAGCAGTTCTTC
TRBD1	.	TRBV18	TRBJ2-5	CASSPTGGETQYF	TGTGCCAGCTCACCGACAGGGGGAGAGACCCAGTACTTC
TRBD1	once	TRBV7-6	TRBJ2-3	CASSLEGQGGTDTQYF	TGTGCCAGCAGCTTAGAAGGACAGGGCGGCACAGATACGCAGTATTTT
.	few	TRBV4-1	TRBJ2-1	CASSQGTDNYNEQFF	TGCGCCAGCAGCCAAGGGACAGACAATTACAATGAGCAGTTCTTC
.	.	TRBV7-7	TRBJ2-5	CASSFGGGETQYF	TGTGCTAGCAGCTTTGGGGGAGGAGAGACCCAGTACTTC
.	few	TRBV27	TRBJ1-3	CASSDFGNTIYF	TGTGCCAGTTCTGACTTTGGAAACACCATATATTTT
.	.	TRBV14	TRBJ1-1	CASSQQGGYTEAFF	TGTGCCAGCAGCCAACAGGGAGGGTACACTGAAGCTTTCTTT